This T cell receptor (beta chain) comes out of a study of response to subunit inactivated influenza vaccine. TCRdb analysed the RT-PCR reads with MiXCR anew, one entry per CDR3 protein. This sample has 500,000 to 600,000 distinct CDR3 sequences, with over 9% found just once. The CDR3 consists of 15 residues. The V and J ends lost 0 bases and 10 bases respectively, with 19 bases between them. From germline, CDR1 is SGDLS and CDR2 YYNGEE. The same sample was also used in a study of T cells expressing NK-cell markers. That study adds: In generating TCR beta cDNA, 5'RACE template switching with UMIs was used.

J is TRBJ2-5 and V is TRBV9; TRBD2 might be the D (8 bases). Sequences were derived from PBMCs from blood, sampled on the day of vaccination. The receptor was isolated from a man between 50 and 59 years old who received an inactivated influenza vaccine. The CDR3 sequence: CASSVGQGLGRGQYF. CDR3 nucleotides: TGTGCCAGCAGCGTAGGACAGGGCCTCGGGAGGGGCCAGTACTTC.